These T cell receptor beta chains were read from a single sample in a study of blood T cell repertoires in COVID-19. Assay: immunoSEQ multiplex PCR; the TCRdb copy retains only in-frame clones and omits some. The sample carries about 130,000 clones, about 87% recorded once. Sequenced sample: peripheral blood. These TCRs come from a man between 50 and 59 years old with acute or convalescent COVID-19. The CDR3 runs from the conserved cysteine through the conserved F or W. The order of the fields is D gene, V gene, clone size, J gene, CDR3 DNA, CDR3 protein. A D gene is named only where the DNA matches it firmly. Rows may omit the clone size; those that give it use once, few, many or a size class.

D gene: NA; V gene: TRBV5-1; clone size: few; J gene: TRBJ1-3; CDR3 DNA: TGCGCCAGCACGGAGGGGAGCTCTGGAAACACCATATATTTT; CDR3 protein: CASTEGSSGNTIYF
D gene: NA; V gene: TRBV6-5; clone size: NA; J gene: TRBJ1-1; CDR3 DNA: TGTGCCTGCGGACAGCTAAACTTTGAAGCTTTCTTT; CDR3 protein: CACGQLNFEAFF
D gene: TRBD2; V gene: TRBV3-1/TRBV3-2; clone size: NA; J gene: TRBJ2-3; CDR3 DNA: TGTGCCAGCAGCCACGGACTAGCGGGGGCCTTTAGCCTCACAGATACGCAGTATTTT; CDR3 protein: CASSHGLAGAFSLTDTQYF
D gene: TRBD1; V gene: TRBV29-1; clone size: few; J gene: TRBJ1-1; CDR3 DNA: TGCAGCGCCTACCCGACCGGGACAGCGAACACTGAAGCTTTCTTT; CDR3 protein: CSAYPTGTANTEAFF
D gene: NA; V gene: TRBV28; clone size: NA; J gene: TRBJ1-2; CDR3 DNA: TGTGCCAGCAGTTCAGGGGTTGGCTACACCTTC; CDR3 protein: CASSSGVGYTF
D gene: TRBD1; V gene: TRBV2; clone size: NA; J gene: TRBJ2-3; CDR3 DNA: TGTGCCAGCCAGGGGGACCGGGTTGTTGATACGCAGTATTTT; CDR3 protein: CASQGDRVVDTQYF
D gene: NA; V gene: TRBV5-1; clone size: NA; J gene: TRBJ2-7; CDR3 DNA: TGCGCCAGCGATCCTGGGCAGGGTAAAGGCGAGCAGTACTTC; CDR3 protein: CASDPGQGKGEQYF
D gene: NA; V gene: TRBV7-9; clone size: NA; J gene: TRBJ2-3; CDR3 DNA: TGTGCCAGCAGCTTCGCAGGGCCAGATACGCAGTATTTT; CDR3 protein: CASSFAGPDTQYF
D gene: NA; V gene: TRBV5-4; clone size: NA; J gene: TRBJ1-2; CDR3 DNA: TGTGCCAGCAGCCGCGGGGGGGCATACTATGGCTACACCTTC; CDR3 protein: CASSRGGAYYGYTF
D gene: TRBD2; V gene: TRBV5-1; clone size: NA; J gene: TRBJ2-3; CDR3 DNA: TGCGCCAGCAGCAGGGGACTAGCGGGAGCAGATACGCAGTATTTT; CDR3 protein: CASSRGLAGADTQYF
D gene: NA; V gene: TRBV9; clone size: NA; J gene: TRBJ1-3; CDR3 DNA: TGTGCCAGCAGCGTAGGGGGGAGGGGCACCTCTGGAAACACCATATATTTT; CDR3 protein: CASSVGGRGTSGNTIYF
D gene: NA; V gene: TRBV28; clone size: NA; J gene: TRBJ2-5; CDR3 DNA: TGTGCCAGCAGTTTAGGAGGACAGGAGACCCAGTACTTC; CDR3 protein: CASSLGGQETQYF
D gene: NA; V gene: TRBV7-9; clone size: once; J gene: TRBJ1-4; CDR3 DNA: TGTGCCAGCAGCTTACTCCGGACCCGAGGGTATGAAAAACTGTTTTTT; CDR3 protein: CASSLLRTRGYEKLFF
D gene: TRBD1; V gene: TRBV5-1; clone size: NA; J gene: TRBJ2-7; CDR3 DNA: TGCGCCAGCAGTACCGCCGGGACAGGGGTGCACGAGCAGTACTTC; CDR3 protein: CASSTAGTGVHEQYF
D gene: NA; V gene: TRBV3-1/TRBV3-2; clone size: NA; J gene: TRBJ1-2; CDR3 DNA: TGTGCCAGCAGCCTTCTGACAGGTTCGCCCTATGGCTACACCTTC; CDR3 protein: CASSLLTGSPYGYTF
D gene: TRBD1; V gene: TRBV3-1/TRBV3-2; clone size: NA; J gene: TRBJ1-1; CDR3 DNA: TGTGCCAGCAGCTCCAGCAGGGGGCGGACTGAAGCTTTCTTT; CDR3 protein: CASSSSRGRTEAFF
D gene: NA; V gene: TRBV6-5; clone size: NA; J gene: TRBJ1-1; CDR3 DNA: TGTGCCAGCAGTTACGCTCGGGTCATGAACACTGAAGCTTTCTTT; CDR3 protein: CASSYARVMNTEAFF
D gene: NA; V gene: TRBV27; clone size: NA; J gene: TRBJ1-2; CDR3 DNA: TGTGCCAGCAGGTTTGGGTTCGCGACATCCTATGGCTACACCTTC; CDR3 protein: CASRFGFATSYGYTF
D gene: TRBD1; V gene: TRBV10-2; clone size: NA; J gene: TRBJ1-2; CDR3 DNA: TGCGCCAGCTGGTGGCAGGGGGCCCCTTCCTTC; CDR3 protein: CASWWQGAPSF
D gene: TRBD2; V gene: TRBV28; clone size: few; J gene: TRBJ2-5; CDR3 DNA: TGTGCCAGCAGTAGCGGGATCGAGACCCAGTACTTC; CDR3 protein: CASSSGIETQYF
D gene: NA; V gene: TRBV7-2; clone size: NA; J gene: TRBJ1-1; CDR3 DNA: TGTGCCAACAGCTTAGATCGCGCGACTGAAGCTTTCTTT; CDR3 protein: CANSLDRATEAFF
D gene: NA; V gene: TRBV5-4; clone size: NA; J gene: TRBJ1-2; CDR3 DNA: TGTGCCAGCAGCTTGACGGGGGTGCCTGACTATGGCTACACCTTC; CDR3 protein: CASSLTGVPDYGYTF
D gene: NA; V gene: TRBV7-2; clone size: NA; J gene: TRBJ1-1; CDR3 DNA: TGTGCCAGCAGCCAGAACACTGAAGCTTTCTTT; CDR3 protein: CASSQNTEAFF
D gene: NA; V gene: TRBV19; clone size: NA; J gene: TRBJ2-1; CDR3 DNA: TGTGCCAGTAGTATACGTATGGAGGGAAATGAGCAGTTCTTC; CDR3 protein: CASSIRMEGNEQFF
D gene: NA; V gene: TRBV18; clone size: NA; J gene: TRBJ1-3; CDR3 DNA: TGTGCCAGCTCACCACCGGGGGCAACTGGAAACACCATATATTTT; CDR3 protein: CASSPPGATGNTIYF
D gene: NA; V gene: TRBV3-1/TRBV3-2; clone size: once; J gene: TRBJ2-7; CDR3 DNA: TGTGCCAGCAGCCAGTTCGGTAACGAGCAGTACTTC; CDR3 protein: CASSQFGNEQYF
D gene: NA; V gene: TRBV7-2; clone size: few; J gene: TRBJ2-6; CDR3 DNA: TGTGCCAGCAGCTTCTCGGGGAGGACTGGGGCCAACGTCCTGACTTTC; CDR3 protein: CASSFSGRTGANVLTF
D gene: NA; V gene: TRBV9; clone size: NA; J gene: TRBJ2-3; CDR3 DNA: TGTGCCAGCAGCCCGGGGTTCATGGCAGATACGCAGTATTTT; CDR3 protein: CASSPGFMADTQYF
D gene: NA; V gene: TRBV3-1/TRBV3-2; clone size: NA; J gene: TRBJ1-1; CDR3 DNA: TGTGCCAGCAGCCTTGGACAGAACACTGAAGCTTTCTTT; CDR3 protein: CASSLGQNTEAFF
D gene: NA; V gene: TRBV7-2; clone size: NA; J gene: TRBJ1-5; CDR3 DNA: TGTGCCAGCAGCTTGATGACGGGGAGCAATCAGCCCCAGCATTTT; CDR3 protein: CASSLMTGSNQPQHF
D gene: NA; V gene: TRBV30; clone size: NA; J gene: TRBJ2-5; CDR3 DNA: TGTGCCTGGAGTGTAAGTCAGCAAGAGACCCAGTACTTC; CDR3 protein: CAWSVSQQETQYF
D gene: NA; V gene: TRBV7-2; clone size: once; J gene: TRBJ1-6; CDR3 DNA: TGTGCCAGCAGCTTTTCCCCTACACCCCTCCACTTT; CDR3 protein: CASSFSPTPLHF
D gene: TRBD1; V gene: TRBV5-4; clone size: once; J gene: TRBJ1-1; CDR3 DNA: TGTGCCAGCAGCTCGACAGGGGATATCGGTGAAGCTTTCTTT; CDR3 protein: CASSSTGDIGEAFF
D gene: NA; V gene: TRBV9; clone size: NA; J gene: TRBJ1-2; CDR3 DNA: TGTGCCAGCAGCCCCACAGGGTTTTCGGACTATGGCTACACCTTC; CDR3 protein: CASSPTGFSDYGYTF
D gene: TRBD2; V gene: TRBV5-1; clone size: NA; J gene: TRBJ2-2; CDR3 DNA: TGCGCCACCCAGCGGGATCCGAACACCGGGGAGCTGTTTTTT; CDR3 protein: CATQRDPNTGELFF
D gene: NA; V gene: TRBV7-9; clone size: once; J gene: TRBJ2-2; CDR3 DNA: TGTGCCAGCCGGGGAAGAGGGAACACCGGGGAGCTGTTTTTT; CDR3 protein: CASRGRGNTGELFF
D gene: TRBD1; V gene: TRBV6-1; clone size: NA; J gene: TRBJ2-5; CDR3 DNA: TGTGCCAGCAGTGAATATTGGGGACAGCAAGAGACCCAGTACTTC; CDR3 protein: CASSEYWGQQETQYF
D gene: TRBD1; V gene: TRBV6-5; clone size: NA; J gene: TRBJ1-5; CDR3 DNA: TGTGCCAGCAGTTCGTCAGACAGGGGGCCCAATCAGCCCCAGCATTTT; CDR3 protein: CASSSSDRGPNQPQHF
D gene: NA; V gene: TRBV4-1; clone size: NA; J gene: TRBJ2-4; CDR3 DNA: TGCGCCAGCAGCCAAGATGGGGCACTCCCCAAAAACATTCAGTACTTC; CDR3 protein: CASSQDGALPKNIQYF
D gene: NA; V gene: TRBV11-3; clone size: NA; J gene: TRBJ2-7; CDR3 DNA: TGTGCCAGCAGCCGTGACCGGTGGGGCGGGCAGTACTTC; CDR3 protein: CASSRDRWGGQYF
D gene: NA; V gene: TRBV2; clone size: NA; J gene: TRBJ2-1; CDR3 DNA: TGTGCCAGCAATACACAGGGTCGGTCCTACAATGAGCAGTTCTTC; CDR3 protein: CASNTQGRSYNEQFF
D gene: NA; V gene: TRBV7-2; clone size: NA; J gene: TRBJ2-2; CDR3 DNA: TGTGCCAGCAGCCCTACTAACGGGGAGCTGTTTTTT; CDR3 protein: CASSPTNGELFF
D gene: TRBD2; V gene: TRBV5-4; clone size: NA; J gene: TRBJ2-3; CDR3 DNA: TGTGCCAGCAGCTCTAGCGGGGGGGCCGGAGATACGCAGTATTTT; CDR3 protein: CASSSSGGAGDTQYF
D gene: TRBD1; V gene: TRBV9; clone size: NA; J gene: TRBJ2-2; CDR3 DNA: TGTGCCAGCAGCGCCCGGGACAGGGGTTCCACCGGGGAGCTGTTTTTT; CDR3 protein: CASSARDRGSTGELFF
D gene: NA; V gene: TRBV2; clone size: NA; J gene: TRBJ1-5; CDR3 DNA: TGTGCCAGCAGTGAAGCCGAGGGATATAGCAATCAGCCCCAGCATTTT; CDR3 protein: CASSEAEGYSNQPQHF
D gene: TRBD2; V gene: TRBV2; clone size: NA; J gene: TRBJ2-2; CDR3 DNA: TGTGCCGGATCTAGCGGGGGAAGAGGGGGAGGAACCGGGGAGCTGTTTTTT; CDR3 protein: CAGSSGGRGGGTGELFF
D gene: NA; V gene: TRBV3-1/TRBV3-2; clone size: NA; J gene: TRBJ2-2; CDR3 DNA: TGTGCCAGCAGCCAAGGGTTCAGCGGCCCGAACACCGGGGAGCTGTTTTTT; CDR3 protein: CASSQGFSGPNTGELFF
D gene: NA; V gene: TRBV7-3; clone size: NA; J gene: TRBJ2-2; CDR3 DNA: TGTGCCAGCAGCGACAGGAACACCGGGGAGCTGTTTTTT; CDR3 protein: CASSDRNTGELFF
D gene: TRBD1; V gene: TRBV5-1; clone size: NA; J gene: TRBJ1-1; CDR3 DNA: TGCGCCAGCAGCTCAGAGGACAGGGAAGATGAAGCTTTCTTT; CDR3 protein: CASSSEDREDEAFF
D gene: NA; V gene: TRBV2; clone size: NA; J gene: TRBJ2-3; CDR3 DNA: TGTGCCAGCAGCCGGGGCACAGATACGCAGTATTTT; CDR3 protein: CASSRGTDTQYF